This record concerns one TCR beta chain sequence. Its antigen is currently unknown. Described time point: blood 2 weeks post-SBRT. Treatment meaning: 15 Gy SBRT to primary tumor, nephrectomy 4 weeks later. Profiling relied on immunoSEQ multiplex PCR, and the TCRdb table lists in-frame clones only, not all of them. The sample contains 120,000 or so clones, about four fifths of which appear only once. This entry is derived from a study of radiation and T cells in renal cell carcinoma. Study-wide findings and caveats: Without pretreatment biopsies, baseline tumor clonotype presence was undetermined. From baseline, blood top tumor clonotypes peaked at 2 weeks post-radiation.

CDR3 length equals 13 residues. Trimming cost V 4 bases and J 8 bases, with 12 bases left between them. Per germline, CDR1 MNHNY and CDR2 SVGAGI (reference sequence). The source was blood, collected from a patient whose treatment included radiotherapy and nephrectomy. The rearrangement joins TRBV6-6 to TRBJ2-1; D is undetermined. The TCR comes from a man aged 50 to 60 with renal cell carcinoma. The CDR3 DNA is TGTGCCAGCAGTTTACCTGTGGTAGATGAGCAGTTCTTC. As protein: CASSLPVVDEQFF.